Sequencing of this TCR beta chain was carried out in a study of T-cell memory formation after mild COVID-19. Whole-study context: The TCR clusters were mostly specific to one donor. Points from the study as a whole: Confirmation of SARS-CoV-2 specificity was lacking for second-wave clones peaking day 37. Clones that got smaller from day 15 to 85 had even CD4/CD8, while clones growing later tipped toward CD4+. Memory cells collected pre-infection included some clones that later responded, suggesting cross-reactive memory joined.

MiXCR was run by TCRdb on the 5' RACE reads, yielding one entry per CDR3 protein. The sample includes fewer than 350,000 distinct CDR3 sequences, about a sixth seen only once; the top ten take 23%. The table lists this clonotype with a few counts. Its antigen is as yet unknown. CDR1 LGHDT and CDR2 YNNKEL come from the germline V gene (reference sequence). Trimming took 4 bases from V and 1 from J, leaving 7 bases between them. This CDR3 spans 13 amino acids. This TCR came from a man younger than 35 who had mild COVID-19 (a few samples of this study predate the infection). Cell type and time point are not known. This sequence joins TRBV3-1 and TRBJ1-1, with D maybe TRBD1 (5 bases). Sequenced material: PBMCs or a T cell subset sorted from them (not recorded which). The CDR3 DNA reads TGTGCCAGCAGCCCGGGGGAGAACACTGAAGCTTTCTTT. Its translation: CASSPGENTEAFF.